This T cell receptor (beta chain) was profiled in a study of PD-L1 blockade in urothelial cancer. Some clones are missing from TCRdb's copy, which holds only in-frame ones; the method was immunoSEQ multiplex PCR. The sample yields 14,000 to 15,000 clones, roughly 88% seen once. Points on this clone: Its antigen is not identified.

Study-level results: Blood clones associated with the tumor expanded more at 3 weeks in durable-benefit patients.

Unmatched junction bases numbered 6, after V lost 3 bases and J lost 4 bases. CDR1 is SQVTM, CDR2 ANQGSEA, per germline. The length of the CDR3 is 14 residues. The sample consisted of PBMCs, taken around atezolizumab (anti-PD-L1) treatment. The TCR comes from a man aged 70-80 years with urothelial cancer. The V and J genes are TRBV29-1 and TRBJ2-5; 9 bases match TRBD1. CDR3 in amino acids: CSVERDRAGETQYF. The CDR3 coding sequence is TGCAGCGTTGAGCGGGACAGGGCGGGAGAGACCCAGTACTTC.